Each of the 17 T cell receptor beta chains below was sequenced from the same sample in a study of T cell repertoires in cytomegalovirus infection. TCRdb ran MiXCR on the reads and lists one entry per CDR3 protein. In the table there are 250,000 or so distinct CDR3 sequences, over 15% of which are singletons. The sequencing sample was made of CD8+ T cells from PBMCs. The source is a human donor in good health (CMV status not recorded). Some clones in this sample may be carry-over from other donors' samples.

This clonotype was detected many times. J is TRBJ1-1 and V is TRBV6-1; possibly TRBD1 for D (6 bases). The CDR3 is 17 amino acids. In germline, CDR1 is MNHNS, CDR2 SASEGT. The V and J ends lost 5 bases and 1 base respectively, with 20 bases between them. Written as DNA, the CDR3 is TGTGCCAGCAGTCGCACAATAAGACAGGACAGGAACACTGAAGCTTTCTTT. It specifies CASSRTIRQDRNTEAFF.

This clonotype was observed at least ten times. The CDR3 coding sequence is TGCGCCAGCAGCCAAGATCTTGGGAGGGACACTGAAGCTTTCTTT. Translated: CASSQDLGRDTEAFF. The rearrangement uses TRBV4-1 and TRBJ1-1; D not resolved. The V and J ends lost 0 bases and 3 bases respectively, with 11 bases between them. Germline V CDR1 and CDR2: MGHRA, YSYEKL. The CDR3 runs 15 residues.

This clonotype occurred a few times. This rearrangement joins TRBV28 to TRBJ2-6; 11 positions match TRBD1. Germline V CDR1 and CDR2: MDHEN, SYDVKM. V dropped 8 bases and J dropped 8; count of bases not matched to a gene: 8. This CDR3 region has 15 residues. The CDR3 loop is CASGWTGGWTNVLTF. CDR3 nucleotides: TGTGCCAGCGGATGGACAGGGGGCTGGACCAACGTCCTGACTTTC.

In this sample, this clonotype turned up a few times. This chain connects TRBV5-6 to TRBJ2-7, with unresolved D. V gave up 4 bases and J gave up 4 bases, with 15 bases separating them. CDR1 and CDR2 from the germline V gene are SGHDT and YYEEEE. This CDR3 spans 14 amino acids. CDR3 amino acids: CASSIKTSTYEQYF. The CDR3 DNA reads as TGTGCCAGCAGCATAAAGACAAGCACATACGAGCAGTACTTC.

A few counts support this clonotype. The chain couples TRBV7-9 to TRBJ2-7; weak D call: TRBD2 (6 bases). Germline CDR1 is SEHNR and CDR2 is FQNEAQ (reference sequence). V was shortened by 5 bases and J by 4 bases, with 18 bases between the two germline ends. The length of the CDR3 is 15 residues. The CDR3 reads CASSPQTGLGYEQYF. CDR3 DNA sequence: TGTGCCAGCAGCCCCCAGACGGGACTCGGGTACGAGCAGTACTTC.

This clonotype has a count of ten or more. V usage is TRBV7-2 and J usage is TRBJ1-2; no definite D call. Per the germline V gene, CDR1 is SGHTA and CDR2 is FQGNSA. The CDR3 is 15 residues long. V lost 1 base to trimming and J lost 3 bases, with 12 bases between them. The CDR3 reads CASSLGVAEYYGYTF. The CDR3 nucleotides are TGTGCCAGCAGCTTAGGAGTAGCGGAGTACTATGGCTACACCTTC.

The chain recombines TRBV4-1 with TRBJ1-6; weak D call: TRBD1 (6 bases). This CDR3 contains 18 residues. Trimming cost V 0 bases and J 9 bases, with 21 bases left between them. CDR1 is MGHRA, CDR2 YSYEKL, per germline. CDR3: CASSQESLVEDSISPLHF. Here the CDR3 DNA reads TGCGCCAGCAGCCAAGAATCCCTTGTTGAGGACAGCATTTCACCCCTCCACTTT.

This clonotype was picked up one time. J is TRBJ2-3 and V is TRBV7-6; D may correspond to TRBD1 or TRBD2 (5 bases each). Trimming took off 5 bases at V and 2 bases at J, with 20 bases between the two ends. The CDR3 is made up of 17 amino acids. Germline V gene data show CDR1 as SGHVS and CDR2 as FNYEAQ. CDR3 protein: CASSPKAGTHATDTQYF. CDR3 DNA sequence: TGTGCCAGCAGCCCGAAGGCCGGGACCCACGCCACAGATACGCAGTATTTT.

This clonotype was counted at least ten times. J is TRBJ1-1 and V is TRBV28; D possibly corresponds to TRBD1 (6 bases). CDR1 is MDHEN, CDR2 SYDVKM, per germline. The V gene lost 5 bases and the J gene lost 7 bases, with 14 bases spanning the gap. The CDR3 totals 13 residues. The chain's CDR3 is CASSPRTAYEAFF. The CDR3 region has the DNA TGTGCCAGCAGTCCACGGACAGCATATGAAGCTTTCTTT.

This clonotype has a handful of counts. CDR3 bases: TGTGCCAGCAGCCAAGATAACGGGTACTATGGCTACACCTTC. Its protein product is CASSQDNGYYGYTF. V is TRBV4-2 and J is TRBJ1-2, with no clear D. CDR3 length equals 14 residues. V was pared by 0 bases and J by 3 bases, with 8 bases between. Germline CDR1 and CDR2: LGHNA and YNFKEQ.

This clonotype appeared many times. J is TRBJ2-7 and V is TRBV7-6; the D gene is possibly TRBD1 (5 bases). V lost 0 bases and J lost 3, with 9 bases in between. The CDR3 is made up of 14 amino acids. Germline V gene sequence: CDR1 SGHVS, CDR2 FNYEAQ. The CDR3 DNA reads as TGTGCCAGCAGCTTAGCTCATCAGGGCTACGAGCAGTACTTC. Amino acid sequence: CASSLAHQGYEQYF.

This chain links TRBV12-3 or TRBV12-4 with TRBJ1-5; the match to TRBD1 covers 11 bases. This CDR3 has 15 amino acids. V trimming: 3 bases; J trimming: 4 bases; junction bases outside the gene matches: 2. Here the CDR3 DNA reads TGTGCCAGCAGTTTCGGACAGGGGGCTAATCAGCCCCAGCATTTT. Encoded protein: CASSFGQGANQPQHF.

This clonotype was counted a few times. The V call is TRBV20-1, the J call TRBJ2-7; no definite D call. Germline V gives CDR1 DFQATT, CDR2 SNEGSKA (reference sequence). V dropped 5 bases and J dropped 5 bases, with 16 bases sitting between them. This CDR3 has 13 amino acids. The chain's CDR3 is CSADGSPADEQYF. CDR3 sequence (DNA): TGCAGTGCTGACGGGTCCCCAGCCGACGAGCAGTACTTC.

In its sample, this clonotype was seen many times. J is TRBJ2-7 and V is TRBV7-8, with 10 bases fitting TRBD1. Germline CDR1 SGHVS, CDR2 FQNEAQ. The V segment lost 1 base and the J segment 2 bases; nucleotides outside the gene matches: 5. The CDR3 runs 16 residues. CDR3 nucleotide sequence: TGTGCCAGCAGCTTAGTCAGGGACAGGGGAACCTACGAGCAGTACTTC. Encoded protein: CASSLVRDRGTYEQYF.

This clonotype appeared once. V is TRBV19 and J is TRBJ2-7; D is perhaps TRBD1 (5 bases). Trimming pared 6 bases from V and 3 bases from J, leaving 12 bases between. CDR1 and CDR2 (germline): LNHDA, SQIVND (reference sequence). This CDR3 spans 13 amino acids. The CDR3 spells CASRGRASYEQYF. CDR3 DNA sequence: TGTGCCAGTAGAGGCAGGGCGAGCTACGAGCAGTACTTC.

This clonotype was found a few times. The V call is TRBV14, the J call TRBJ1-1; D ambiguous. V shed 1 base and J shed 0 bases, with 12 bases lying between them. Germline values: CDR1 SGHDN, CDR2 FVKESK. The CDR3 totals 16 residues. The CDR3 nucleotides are TGTGCCAGCAGCCAAGGGGTTGGCCTTATGAACACTGAAGCTTTCTTT. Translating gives CASSQGVGLMNTEAFF.

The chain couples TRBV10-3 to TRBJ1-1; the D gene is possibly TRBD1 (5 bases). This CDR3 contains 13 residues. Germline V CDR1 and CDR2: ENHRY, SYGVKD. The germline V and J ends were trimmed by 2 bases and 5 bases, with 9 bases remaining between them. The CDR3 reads CAISEDRETEAFF. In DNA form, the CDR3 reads TGTGCCATCAGTGAGGACAGAGAGACTGAAGCTTTCTTT.